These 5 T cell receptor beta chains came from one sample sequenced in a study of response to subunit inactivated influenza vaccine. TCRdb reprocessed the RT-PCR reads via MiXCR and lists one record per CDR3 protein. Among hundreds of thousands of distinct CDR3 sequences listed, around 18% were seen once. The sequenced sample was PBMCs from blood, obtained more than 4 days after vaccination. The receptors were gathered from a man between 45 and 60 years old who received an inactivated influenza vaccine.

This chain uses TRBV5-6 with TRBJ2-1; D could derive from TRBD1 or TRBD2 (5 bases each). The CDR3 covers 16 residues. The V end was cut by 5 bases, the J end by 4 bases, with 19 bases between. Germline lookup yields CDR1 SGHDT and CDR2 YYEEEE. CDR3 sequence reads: CASRSLRDLDYNEQFF. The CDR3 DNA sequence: TGTGCCAGCAGATCGCTCCGGGACCTGGATTACAATGAGCAGTTCTTC.

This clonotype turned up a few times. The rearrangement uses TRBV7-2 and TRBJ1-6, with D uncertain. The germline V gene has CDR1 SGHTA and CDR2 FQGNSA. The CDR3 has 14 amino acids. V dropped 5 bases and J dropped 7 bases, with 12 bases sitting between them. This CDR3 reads CASSQWTANSPLHF. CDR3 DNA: TGTGCCAGCAGCCAATGGACGGCGAATTCACCCCTCCACTTT.

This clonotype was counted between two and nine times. CDR3 sequence reads: CASSPWTDTQYF. CDR3 DNA sequence: TGTGCCAGCAGCCCTTGGACAGATACGCAGTATTTT. V usage is TRBV7-8 and J usage is TRBJ2-3, with unresolved D. Per the germline V gene, CDR1 is SGHVS and CDR2 is FQNEAQ. Trimming removed 5 bases from V and 3 bases from J, with 6 bases in between. This CDR3 has 12 residues.

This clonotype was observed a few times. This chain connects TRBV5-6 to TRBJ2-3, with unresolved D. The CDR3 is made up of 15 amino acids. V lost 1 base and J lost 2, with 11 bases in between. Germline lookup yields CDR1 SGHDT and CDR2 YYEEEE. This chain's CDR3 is CASSLFHLNTDTQYF. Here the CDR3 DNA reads TGTGCCAGCAGCTTGTTTCACCTTAACACAGATACGCAGTATTTT.

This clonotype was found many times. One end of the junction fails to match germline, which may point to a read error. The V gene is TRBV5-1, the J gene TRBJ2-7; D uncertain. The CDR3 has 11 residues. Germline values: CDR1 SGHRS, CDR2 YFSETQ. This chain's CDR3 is CASSDTYEQYF. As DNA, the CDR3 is TGTGCCAGCAGCGACACCTACGAGCAGTACTTC.